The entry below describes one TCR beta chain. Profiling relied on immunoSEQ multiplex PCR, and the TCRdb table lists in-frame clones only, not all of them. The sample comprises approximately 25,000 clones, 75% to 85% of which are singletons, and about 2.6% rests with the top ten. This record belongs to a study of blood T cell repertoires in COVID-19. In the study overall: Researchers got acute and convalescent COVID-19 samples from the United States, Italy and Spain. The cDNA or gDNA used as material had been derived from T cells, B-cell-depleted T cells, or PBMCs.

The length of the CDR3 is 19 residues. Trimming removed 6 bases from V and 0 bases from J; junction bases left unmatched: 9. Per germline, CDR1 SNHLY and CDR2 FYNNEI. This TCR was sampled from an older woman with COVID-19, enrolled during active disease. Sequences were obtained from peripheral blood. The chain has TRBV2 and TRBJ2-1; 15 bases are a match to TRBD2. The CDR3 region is CASSPLGLAGGSSYNEQFF. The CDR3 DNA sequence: TGTGCCAGCAGCCCGCTGGGACTAGCGGGGGGCTCCTCCTACAATGAGCAGTTCTTC.